A selection of T cell receptor beta chains follows, all from one sample in a study of beta chain features in type 1 diabetes. Only in-frame clones appear in the TCRdb table, and some are missing; sequencing was by immunoSEQ multiplex PCR. The table includes approximately 250,000 clones, 15% to 20% detected once. The source material was naive CD4+ T cells from blood. Receptors originate from a man aged 25 to 40 with type 1 diabetes. Both conserved end residues are part of each CDR3. D genes are given only for firm matches. Rows give clone size only sometimes, using once, few, many, or a class for an expanded clone.

v_gene,d_gene,abundance,j_gene,len,CDR3nt,CDR3aa
TRBV4-3,TRBD2,few,TRBJ2-2,17,TGCGCCAGCAGCCAAGTGATAGCGGGAGCAGGCACCGGGGAGCTGTTTTTT,CASSQVIAGAGTGELFF
TRBV30,-,few,TRBJ2-1,13,TGTGCCTGGAGAGCCCGGGGGTACAATGAGCAGTTCTTC,CAWRARGYNEQFF
TRBV28,-,few,TRBJ2-7,13,TGTGCCAGCATCTCTCGAAACTCCTACGAGCAGTACTTC,CASISRNSYEQYF
TRBV14,-,-,TRBJ1-2,13,TGTGCCAGCAGCCAGAATATGGACTATGGCTACACCTTC,CASSQNMDYGYTF
TRBV2,TRBD2,-,TRBJ2-2,14,TGTGCCAGCAGGGTAACTAGCGTAACCGGGGAGCTGTTTTTT,CASRVTSVTGELFF
TRBV2,-,-,TRBJ2-1,15,TGTGCCAGCAGTAGAGCAGGGGGAGGTTACAATGAGCAGTTCTTC,CASSRAGGGYNEQFF
TRBV4-1,-,-,TRBJ2-1,13,TGCGCCAGCAGCTTAGCCACCTTAAATGAGCAGTTCTTC,CASSLATLNEQFF
TRBV25-1,-,-,TRBJ2-1,16,TGTGCCAGCAGTGACGCTCAGGGGCGACGGGGGAATGAGCAGTTCTTC,CASSDAQGRRGNEQFF
TRBV10-3,-,-,TRBJ2-7,15,TGTGCCATCAGCAGCCACGCCAGCAGCTCCTACGAGCAGTACTTC,CAISSHASSSYEQYF
TRBV6-5,TRBD1,few,TRBJ1-1,12,TGTGCCAGCAGCCGAGACAGGGATGAAGCTTTCTTT,CASSRDRDEAFF
TRBV14,TRBD2,-,TRBJ2-3,18,TGTGCCAGCAGCCAAGAAGGGCCGGGACTAGCGTTTGCAGATACGCAGTATTTT,CASSQEGPGLAFADTQYF
TRBV6-6,TRBD2,-,TRBJ2-1,14,TGTGCCAGCAGCTCGGGACTAGCACGCAATGAGCAGTTCTTC,CASSSGLARNEQFF
TRBV5-1,-,-,TRBJ2-1,13,TGCGCCAGCAGCTTCGGGGACCGCAATGAGCAGTTCTTC,CASSFGDRNEQFF
TRBV28,-,-,TRBJ2-5,14,TGTGCCAGCAGAGTTTCAGGGACACAAGAGACCCAGTACTTC,CASRVSGTQETQYF
TRBV4-1,TRBD2,-,TRBJ2-1,16,TGCGCCAGCAGCCAAGATTCCCCAGCGGGATACAATGAGCAGTTCTTC,CASSQDSPAGYNEQFF
TRBV28,TRBD2,few,TRBJ2-1,15,TGTGCCAGCAGCAGCGGGAGTCGGTCCTACAATGAGCAGTTCTTC,CASSSGSRSYNEQFF
TRBV7-9,-,-,TRBJ2-5,13,TGTGCCAGCAGCCAAACAGGCGGGGAGACCCAGTACTTC,CASSQTGGETQYF
TRBV5-1,-,few,TRBJ2-5,14,TGCGCCAGCAGCTTGGGACCGGAGAGGCGGACCCAGTACTTC,CASSLGPERRTQYF
TRBV29-1,-,few,TRBJ2-1,15,TGCAGCGTTGAAAGGGGCTCCTGGGGGTACAATGAGCAGTTCTTC,CSVERGSWGYNEQFF
TRBV7-2,-,few,TRBJ2-3,15,TGTGCCAGCAGCTTAGCGGGCAGGGCCACAGATACGCAGTATTTT,CASSLAGRATDTQYF
TRBV29-1,-,-,TRBJ1-1,10,TGCAGCGTTACTAACACTGAAGCTTTCTTT,CSVTNTEAFF
TRBV7-9,TRBD1,few,TRBJ1-4,13,TGTGCCAGCAGCTCGGGACAGGGTACAGAACTGTTTTTT,CASSSGQGTELFF
TRBV29-1,-,-,TRBJ2-4,11,TGCAGCGTGAAGTCGGGAAACATTCAGTACTTC,CSVKSGNIQYF
TRBV30,-,-,TRBJ2-5,14,TGTGCCTGGAACAAAGGAGCAGCCCAAGAGACCCAGTACTTC,CAWNKGAAQETQYF
TRBV11-2,-,few,TRBJ2-1,14,TGTGCCAGCAGCGAAGGACTACCCTACAATGAGCAGTTCTTC,CASSEGLPYNEQFF
TRBV6-6,TRBD1,-,TRBJ2-7,13,TGTGCCAGCAACCGACAGGGGGCTGGGGAGCAGTACTTC,CASNRQGAGEQYF
TRBV13,TRBD1,few,TRBJ2-7,15,TGTGCCAGCAGCTTAGGTGACAGGGAATTCTACGAGCAGTACTTC,CASSLGDREFYEQYF
TRBV9,TRBD2,few,TRBJ2-1,14,TGTGCCAGCAGCGTAGGCCTAGCGGGAGGTGAGCAGTTCTTC,CASSVGLAGGEQFF
TRBV11-2,TRBD1,few,TRBJ2-1,14,TGTGCCAGCACCCTGGACAGGGGCAGCGTCGAGAGGTTCTTC,CASTLDRGSVERFF
TRBV14,-,few,TRBJ2-6,16,TGTGCCAGCAGCCCGAGGGGGGCGACTGGGGCCAACGTCCTGACTTTC,CASSPRGATGANVLTF
TRBV5-4,TRBD1,-,TRBJ2-1,13,TGTGCCAGCAGCTCGGACAGGTACAATGAGCAGTTCTTC,CASSSDRYNEQFF
TRBV20-1,-,-,TRBJ2-1,11,TGCAGTGCCCCGGACTTTACGGAGCAGTTCTTC,CSAPDFTEQFF
TRBV9,-,-,TRBJ2-3,15,TGTGCCAGCAGCGTAGTCGGGACTCCCACAGATACGCAGTATTTT,CASSVVGTPTDTQYF
TRBV20-1,-,few,TRBJ2-3,11,TGCAGTGTTCTGGGTTCAGATACGCAGTATTTT,CSVLGSDTQYF
TRBV7-2,-,-,TRBJ2-5,16,TGTGCCAGCAGCCCCGGACGGATATCCAACCAAGAGACCCAGTACTTC,CASSPGRISNQETQYF
TRBV4-2,TRBD1,few,TRBJ2-3,15,TGTGCCAGCAGCCAAGGGGGGACAGACACAGATACGCAGTATTTT,CASSQGGTDTDTQYF
TRBV11-2,TRBD2,-,TRBJ2-2,16,TGTGCCAGCAGCTTAGTGATTAGCGGGAGCACCGGGGAGCTGTTTTTT,CASSLVISGSTGELFF
TRBV6-5,-,-,TRBJ2-3,12,TGTGCCAGCAGTTACTCCTTGGATACGCAGTATTTT,CASSYSLDTQYF
TRBV29-1,TRBD1,-,TRBJ1-4,13,TGCAGCGTTGGGACAGGGACTAATGAAAAACTGTTTTTT,CSVGTGTNEKLFF
TRBV25-1,-,few,TRBJ1-1,13,TGTGCCAGCAGTGTGTTAGGGGACACTGAAGCTTTCTTT,CASSVLGDTEAFF